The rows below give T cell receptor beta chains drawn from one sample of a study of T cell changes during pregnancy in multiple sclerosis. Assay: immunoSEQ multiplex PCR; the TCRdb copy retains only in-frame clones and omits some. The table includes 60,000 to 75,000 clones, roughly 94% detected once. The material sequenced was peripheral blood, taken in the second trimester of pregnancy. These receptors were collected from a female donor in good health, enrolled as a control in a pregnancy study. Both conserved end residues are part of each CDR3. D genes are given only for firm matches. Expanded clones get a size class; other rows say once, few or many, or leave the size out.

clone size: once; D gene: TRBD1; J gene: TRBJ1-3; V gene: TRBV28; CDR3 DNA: TGTGCCAGCAGTCCTCTGACAGGGACTGGAAACACCATATATTTT; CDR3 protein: CASSPLTGTGNTIYF
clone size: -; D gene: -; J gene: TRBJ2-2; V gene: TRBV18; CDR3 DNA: TGTGCCAGCTCACCGACAGCGTCCACAGGGAACACCGGGGAGCTGTTTTTT; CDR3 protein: CASSPTASTGNTGELFF
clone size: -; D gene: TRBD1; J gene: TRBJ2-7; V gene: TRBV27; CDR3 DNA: TGTGCCAGCAGACCTGGACAGGGATTGGGATCCTACGAGCAGTACTTC; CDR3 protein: CASRPGQGLGSYEQYF
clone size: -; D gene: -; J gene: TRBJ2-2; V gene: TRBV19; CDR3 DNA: TGTGCCGGCTTAGACGGAGACACCGGGGAGCTGTTTTTT; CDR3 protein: CAGLDGDTGELFF
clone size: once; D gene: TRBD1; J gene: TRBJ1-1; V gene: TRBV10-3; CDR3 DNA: TGTGCCATCAGTGTCAGGGGGCGGGTTAGAACTGAAGCTTTCTTT; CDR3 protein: CAISVRGRVRTEAFF
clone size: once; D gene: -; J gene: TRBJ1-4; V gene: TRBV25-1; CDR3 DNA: TGTGCCAGCAGTTTGGGGAGGACTGAAAAACTGTTTTTT; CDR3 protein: CASSLGRTEKLFF
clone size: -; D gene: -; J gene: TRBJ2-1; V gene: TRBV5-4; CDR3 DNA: TGTGCCAGCAGCTTGCCCCCCTCGATCGCCGGCAGGGGAAACAATGAGCAGTTCTTC; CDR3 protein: CASSLPPSIAGRGNNEQFF
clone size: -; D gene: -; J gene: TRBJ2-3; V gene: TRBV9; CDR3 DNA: TGTGCCAGCAGCGTAGGGGCAGGGCAAGCAGATACGCAGTATTTT; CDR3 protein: CASSVGAGQADTQYF
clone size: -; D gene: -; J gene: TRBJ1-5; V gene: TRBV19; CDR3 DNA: TGTGCCACTACGGGAGGGGATCAGCCCCAGCATTTT; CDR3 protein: CATTGGDQPQHF
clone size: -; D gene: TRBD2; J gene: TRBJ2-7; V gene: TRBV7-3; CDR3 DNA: TGTGCCAGCAGCTTAACGGGAGGGCGGGACGAGCAGTACTTC; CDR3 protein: CASSLTGGRDEQYF
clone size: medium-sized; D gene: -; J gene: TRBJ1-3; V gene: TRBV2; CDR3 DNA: TGTGCCAGCAAAGTACAGGGACCTGGAAACACCATATATTTT; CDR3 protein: CASKVQGPGNTIYF
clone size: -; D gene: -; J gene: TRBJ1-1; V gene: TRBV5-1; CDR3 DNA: TGCGCCAGCAGCTTGGTTCCGGGGGTCAACACTGAAGCTTTCTTT; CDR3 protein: CASSLVPGVNTEAFF
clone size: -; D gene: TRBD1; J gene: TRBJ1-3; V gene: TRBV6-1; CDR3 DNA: TGTGCCAGCATTAGGGACAGGGAGGGAAACACCATATATTTT; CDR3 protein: CASIRDREGNTIYF
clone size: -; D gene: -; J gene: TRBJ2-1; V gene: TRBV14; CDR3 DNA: TGTGCCAGCAGCCAGGAGTACGGGAGATACAATGAGCAGTTCTTC; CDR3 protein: CASSQEYGRYNEQFF
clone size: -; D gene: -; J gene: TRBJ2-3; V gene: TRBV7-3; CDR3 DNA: TGTGCCAGCAGCTTAATGGCGGCAGATACGCAGTATTTT; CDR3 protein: CASSLMAADTQYF
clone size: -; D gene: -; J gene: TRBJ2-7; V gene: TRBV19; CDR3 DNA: TGTGCCAGTAGTCACACCGACGGGTACGAGCAGTACTTC; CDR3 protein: CASSHTDGYEQYF
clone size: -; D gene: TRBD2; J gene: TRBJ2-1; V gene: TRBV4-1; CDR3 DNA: TGCGCCAGCAGCCAACTAGCGGGTCTCAATGAGCAGTTCTTC; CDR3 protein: CASSQLAGLNEQFF
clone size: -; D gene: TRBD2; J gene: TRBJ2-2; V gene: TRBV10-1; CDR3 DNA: TGCGCCAGCAGTGGGGACTACCCGAACACCGGGGAGCTGTTTTTT; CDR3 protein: CASSGDYPNTGELFF
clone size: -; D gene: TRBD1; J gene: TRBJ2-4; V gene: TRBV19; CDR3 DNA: TGTGCCAGTAGTACACCGGGACAGCGCATTCAGTACTTC; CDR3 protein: CASSTPGQRIQYF
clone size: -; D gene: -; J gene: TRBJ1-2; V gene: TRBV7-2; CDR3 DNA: TGTGCCACCAAGCCGGGACTCTATGGCTACACCTTC; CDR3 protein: CATKPGLYGYTF
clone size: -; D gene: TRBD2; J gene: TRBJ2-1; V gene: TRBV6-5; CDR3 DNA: TGTGCCAGCAGTTACTCCAGGACTAGGAAGGATGAGCAGTTCTTC; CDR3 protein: CASSYSRTRKDEQFF
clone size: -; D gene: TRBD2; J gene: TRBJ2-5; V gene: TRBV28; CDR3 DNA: TGTGCCAGCAGTTTTGGAGGGGAGGGCGAGACCCAGTACTTC; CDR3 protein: CASSFGGEGETQYF
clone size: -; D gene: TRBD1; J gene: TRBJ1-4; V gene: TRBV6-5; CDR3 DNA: TGTGCCAGCAGGCCGACAGGGACTAATGAAAAACTGTTTTTT; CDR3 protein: CASRPTGTNEKLFF
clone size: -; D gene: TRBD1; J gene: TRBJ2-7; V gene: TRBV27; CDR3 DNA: TGTGCCAGCAGTTTAGGGGACAGTGCCTACGAGCAGTACTTC; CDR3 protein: CASSLGDSAYEQYF
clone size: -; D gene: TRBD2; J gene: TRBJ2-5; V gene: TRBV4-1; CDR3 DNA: TGCGCCAGCAGGACTTGGACGGGAGGTGAGACCCAGTACTTC; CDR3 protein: CASRTWTGGETQYF
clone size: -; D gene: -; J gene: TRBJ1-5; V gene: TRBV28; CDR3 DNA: TGTGCCAGCAGTTCCCGGGAACAGGGATGGGGCAATCAGCCCCAGCATTTT; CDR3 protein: CASSSREQGWGNQPQHF
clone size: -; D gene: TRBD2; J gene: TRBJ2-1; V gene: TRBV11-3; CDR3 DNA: TGTGCCAGCAGCTCCCCACTAGCGGGAGGACGAAATGAGCAGTTCTTC; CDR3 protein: CASSSPLAGGRNEQFF
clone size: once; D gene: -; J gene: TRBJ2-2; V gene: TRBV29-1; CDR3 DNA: TGCAGCGTTGCCCTCGGCGGGGAGCTGTTTTTT; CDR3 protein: CSVALGGELFF
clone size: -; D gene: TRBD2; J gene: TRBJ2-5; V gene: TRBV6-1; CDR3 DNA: TGTGCCAGCAGTGACCTAGCGGGGAAGCCGGAGACCCAGTACTTC; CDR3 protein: CASSDLAGKPETQYF
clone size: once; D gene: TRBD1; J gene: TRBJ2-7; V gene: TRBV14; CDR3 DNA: TGTGCCAGCAGCCCCGGGACAGGATCCTACGAGCAGTACTTC; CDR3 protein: CASSPGTGSYEQYF
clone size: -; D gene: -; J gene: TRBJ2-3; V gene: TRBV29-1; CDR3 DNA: TGCAGCGTTGAAGATGAAGGGGTAGGCACAGATACGCAGTATTTT; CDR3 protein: CSVEDEGVGTDTQYF
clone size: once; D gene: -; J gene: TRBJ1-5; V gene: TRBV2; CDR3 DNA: TGTGCCAGCAGTGATCCGAATCAGCCCCAGCATTTT; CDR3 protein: CASSDPNQPQHF
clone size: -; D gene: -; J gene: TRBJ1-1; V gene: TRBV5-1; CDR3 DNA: TGCGCCAGCAGCTTGGCCCCAGGCTACGAAGCTTTCTTT; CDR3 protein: CASSLAPGYEAFF
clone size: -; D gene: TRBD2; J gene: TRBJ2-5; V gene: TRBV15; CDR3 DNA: TGTGCCACCAGCAGAGATCCTAGCGGCCAAGAGACCCAGTACTTC; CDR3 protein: CATSRDPSGQETQYF
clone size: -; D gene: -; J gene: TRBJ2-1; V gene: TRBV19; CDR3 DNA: TGTGCCAGTAGTACCGGGAGCTACAATGAGCAGTTCTTC; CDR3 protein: CASSTGSYNEQFF
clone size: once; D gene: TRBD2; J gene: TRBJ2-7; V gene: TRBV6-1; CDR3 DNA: TGTGCCAGCAGTGAAAGGTCTAGCGGGAGCTACGAGCAGTACTTC; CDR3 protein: CASSERSSGSYEQYF
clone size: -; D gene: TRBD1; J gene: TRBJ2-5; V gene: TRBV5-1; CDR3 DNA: TGCGCCAGCAGCCAGGGGGACCGCCCAGTCCAAGAGACCCAGTACTTC; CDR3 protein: CASSQGDRPVQETQYF
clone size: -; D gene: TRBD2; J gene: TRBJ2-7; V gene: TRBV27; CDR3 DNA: TGTGCCTCCCGGGGGGGGTCTAGAGAGCAGTACTTC; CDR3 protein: CASRGGSREQYF
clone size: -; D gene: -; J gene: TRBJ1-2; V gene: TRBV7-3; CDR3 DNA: TGTGCCAGCAGCCCCACTGGGAGATATGGCTACACCTTC; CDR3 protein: CASSPTGRYGYTF
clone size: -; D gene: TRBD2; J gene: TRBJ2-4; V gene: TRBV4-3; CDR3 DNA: TGCGCCAGCAGCCAAGTCGGGGAGGGTTTCCAAAACATTCAGTACTTC; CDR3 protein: CASSQVGEGFQNIQYF
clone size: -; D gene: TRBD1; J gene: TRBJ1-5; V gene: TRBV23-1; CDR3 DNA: TGCGCCAGCTGGGGGGGGACAGGGGGTTTTAGCAATCAGCCCCAGCATTTT; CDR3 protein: CASWGGTGGFSNQPQHF
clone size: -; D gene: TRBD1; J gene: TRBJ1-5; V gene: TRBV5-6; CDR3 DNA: TGTGCCAGCAGCGCTTACAGGGGCGCCCTGGGACCCCAGCATTTT; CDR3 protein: CASSAYRGALGPQHF
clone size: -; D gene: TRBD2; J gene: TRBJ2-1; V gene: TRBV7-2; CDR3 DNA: TGTGCCAGCAGCATTCCCGGGAGGGCTAGCGGTGGGAATGAGCAGTTCTTC; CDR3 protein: CASSIPGRASGGNEQFF
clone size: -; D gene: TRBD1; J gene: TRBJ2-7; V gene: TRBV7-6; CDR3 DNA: TGTGCCAGCAGCTCCCGACAGGGGAGCTACGAGCAGTACTTC; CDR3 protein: CASSSRQGSYEQYF
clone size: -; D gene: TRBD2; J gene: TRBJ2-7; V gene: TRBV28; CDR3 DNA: TGTGCCAGCAACATAGGTGGACTAGCCGCCTACGAGCAGTACTTC; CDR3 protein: CASNIGGLAAYEQYF
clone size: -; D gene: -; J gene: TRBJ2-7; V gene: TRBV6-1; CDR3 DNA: TGTGCCAGCAGTGAAGCGGCCTCCTACGAGCAGTACTTC; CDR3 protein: CASSEAASYEQYF
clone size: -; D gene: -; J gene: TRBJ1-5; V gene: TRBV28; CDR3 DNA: TGTGCCAGCAGTTTTTCTAGGACAGTCCAGCCCCAGCATTTT; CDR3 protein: CASSFSRTVQPQHF
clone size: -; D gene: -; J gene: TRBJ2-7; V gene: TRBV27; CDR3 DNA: TGTGCCAGCAGTCAGGGACTTGCGGGATACGAGCAGTACTTC; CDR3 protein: CASSQGLAGYEQYF
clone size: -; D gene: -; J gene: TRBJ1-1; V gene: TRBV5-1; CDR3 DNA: TGCGCCAGCAGCTTGATAAGGGGCGCAGGGACTAACACTGAAGCTTTCTTT; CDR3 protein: CASSLIRGAGTNTEAFF
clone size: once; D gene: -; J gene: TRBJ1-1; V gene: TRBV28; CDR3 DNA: TGTGCCAGCAGTTTTCAGGGCAGTGGAAACACTGAAGCTTTCTTT; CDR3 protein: CASSFQGSGNTEAFF
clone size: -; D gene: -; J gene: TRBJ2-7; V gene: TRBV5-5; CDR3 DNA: TGTGCCAGCAGCTTGTTTGAGATTTACGAGCAGTACTTC; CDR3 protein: CASSLFEIYEQYF
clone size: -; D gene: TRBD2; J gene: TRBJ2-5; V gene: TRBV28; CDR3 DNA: TGTGCCAGCAGTTTACAAGCGGGAGACAAAGAGACCCAGTACTTC; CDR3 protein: CASSLQAGDKETQYF
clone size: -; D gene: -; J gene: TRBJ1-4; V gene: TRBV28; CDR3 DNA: TGTGCCAGCAGCTCAGGGAATGAAAAACTGTTTTTT; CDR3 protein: CASSSGNEKLFF
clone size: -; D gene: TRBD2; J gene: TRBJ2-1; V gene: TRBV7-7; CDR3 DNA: TGTGCTAGCAGCTTTAGTCCCGGGACTAGCAATGAGCAGTTCTTC; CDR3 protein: CASSFSPGTSNEQFF
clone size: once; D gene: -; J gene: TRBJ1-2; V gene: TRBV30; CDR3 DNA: TGTGCCTGGATAAGGGGGGGCAGAGGCTACACCTTC; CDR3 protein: CAWIRGGRGYTF
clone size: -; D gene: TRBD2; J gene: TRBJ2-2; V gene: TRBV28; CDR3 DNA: TGTGCCAGCAGTCCAGCGGGAGGGCCAGCGGCGAACACCGGGGAGCTGTTTTTT; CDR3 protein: CASSPAGGPAANTGELFF
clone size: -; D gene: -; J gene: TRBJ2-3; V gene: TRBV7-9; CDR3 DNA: TGTGCCAGCAGCTCCCCCTTTACAGATACGCAGTATTTT; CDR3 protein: CASSSPFTDTQYF
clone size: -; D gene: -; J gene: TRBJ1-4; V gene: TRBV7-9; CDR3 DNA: TGTGCCAGCAGCTTTAGCCAGGGGAATGAAAAACTGTTTTTT; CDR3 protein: CASSFSQGNEKLFF
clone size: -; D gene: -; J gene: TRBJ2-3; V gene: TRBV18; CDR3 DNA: TGTGCCAGCTCCGTAGCGCAGTCTAGCACAGATACGCAGTATTTT; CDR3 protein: CASSVAQSSTDTQYF
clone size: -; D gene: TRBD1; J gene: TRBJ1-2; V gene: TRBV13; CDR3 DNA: TGTGCCAGCAGCTCGGACAGGAACTATGGCTACACCTTC; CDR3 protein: CASSSDRNYGYTF